This passage covers 18 T cell receptor beta chains from one sample sequenced in a study of shared clonotypes between healthy human individuals. Repertoires were generated with immunoSEQ multiplex PCR, while TCRdb's copy carries only in-frame clones and drops some. The sample yields about 1.5 million clones, about 98% seen once. The sequenced sample consisted of naive CD4+ T cells sorted from blood. Specified subset: CD45RA+ positively selected. Receptors were obtained from a man in his thirties or forties in good health.

J is TRBJ2-3 and V is TRBV6-8; D might be TRBD2 (6 bases). CDR3 length: 20 residues. The V gene's germline CDR1 is MNHGY and CDR2 SAAAGT. The V end was cut by 4 bases, the J end by 2 bases, with 28 bases between. CDR3 amino acids: CASSSRGQSLATENTDTQYF. CDR3 DNA: TGTGCCAGCAGTTCGAGGGGTCAAAGCCTAGCGACAGAAAACACAGATACGCAGTATTTT.

As to this clone: Other nucleotide sequences from this sample produce the same CDR3. This chain's CDR3 is CASSPQETQYF. CDR3 in DNA: TGTGCCAGCAGTCCCCAAGAGACCCAGTACTTC. The chain has TRBV25-1 and TRBJ2-5; D not certain. CDR1 is MGHDK and CDR2 is SYGVNS in the germline V gene. The CDR3 runs to 11 residues. The germline V and J ends were trimmed by 5 bases and 1 base, with 2 bases remaining between them.

The chain links TRBV9 to TRBJ2-3, with a tentative D call TRBD2 (7 bases). This CDR3 region has 13 residues. The V and J ends lost 4 bases and 6 bases respectively, with 12 bases between them. Germline lookup yields CDR1 SGDLS and CDR2 YYNGEE. CDR3 protein: CASSLGGPDTQYF. The CDR3 nucleotides are TGTGCCAGCAGCCTCGGGGGGCCGGATACGCAGTATTTT.

The V gene is TRBV5-1, the J gene TRBJ2-1; 7 bases map to TRBD2. The CDR3 has 19 amino acids. From germline, CDR1 is SGHRS and CDR2 YFSETQ. Trimming removed 3 bases from V and 0 bases from J; junction bases left unmatched: 15. CDR3 bases: TGCGCCAGCAGCTATATAACTAGCGCCCTCTTACCCTCCTACAATGAGCAGTTCTTC. It yields the protein CASSYITSALLPSYNEQFF.

The V gene is TRBV10-3, the J gene TRBJ1-2, with 8 bases identical to TRBD1. J was trimmed by 2 bases and V by 6 bases; bases with no gene match: 5. Germline V gives CDR1 ENHRY, CDR2 SYGVKD. The CDR3 consists of 14 residues. The CDR3 here is CAISVRTGNYGYTF. CDR3 coding DNA: TGTGCCATCAGCGTAAGGACAGGGAACTATGGCTACACCTTC.

The rearrangement uses TRBV6-5 and TRBJ1-4, with D perhaps TRBD1 (6 bases). Per germline, CDR1 MNHEY and CDR2 SVGAGI. Trimming cost V 3 bases and J 14 bases, with 22 bases left between them. The CDR3 contains 15 residues. CDR3 sequence: CASSYSGGGRDKLFF. The CDR3 nucleotides read TGTGCCAGCAGTTATTCGGGGGGCGGGAGGGATAAGCTGTTTTTT.

The chain carries TRBV28 and TRBJ2-1; D gene ambiguous. Germline CDR1 is MDHEN and CDR2 is SYDVKM. CDR3 length equals 13 residues. Trimming stripped 3 bases from V and 4 bases from J, with 7 bases between. The CDR3 DNA follows: TGTGCCAGCAGTTTTGACAATTACAATGAGCAGTTCTTC. Amino acids: CASSFDNYNEQFF.

The CDR3 DNA reads TGTGCCACCGGTGGGGGGCCCTACAATGAGCAGTTCTTC. This translates into CATGGGPYNEQFF. The gene calls are TRBV27 and TRBJ2-1, with D perhaps given as TRBD1 or TRBD2 (6 bases each). CDR3 length equals 13 residues. Germline assignment: CDR1 MNHEY and CDR2 SMNVEV (reference sequence). Trimming pared 10 bases from V and 2 bases from J, leaving 12 bases between.

The chain uses TRBV10-2 and TRBJ1-5; D not resolved. Germline values: CDR1 WSHSY, CDR2 SAAADI. The V gene lost 0 bases and the J gene lost 0 bases, with 18 bases spanning the gap. The CDR3 runs to 19 residues. The CDR3 coding sequence is TGCGCCAGCAGTGAGTCGAGGGTAATAGGATCATATAGCAATCAGCCCCAGCATTTT. Its protein is CASSESRVIGSYSNQPQHF.

The chain has TRBV7-6 and TRBJ2-7, with 10 bases aligning to TRBD1. Trimming cost V 5 bases and J 4 bases; bases outside gene matches: 5. This CDR3 is 14 amino acids long. Germline CDR1 is SGHVS and CDR2 is FNYEAQ. The CDR3: CASSLGQGLYEQYF. The DNA of the CDR3 is TGTGCCAGCAGCCTGGGACAGGGGCTTTACGAGCAGTACTTC.

The chain combines TRBV28 with TRBJ1-1, with TRBD1 matching 9 bases. Germline V gives CDR1 MDHEN, CDR2 SYDVKM. The CDR3 loop spans 13 amino acids. V shed 5 bases, J shed 5 bases, and the junction held 3 bases outside the gene matches. The CDR3 spells CASSGQGWTEAFF. The CDR3 nucleotides read TGTGCCAGCAGTGGACAGGGGTGGACTGAAGCTTTCTTT.

The chain has TRBV10-3 and TRBJ1-1; D call uncertain. V was pared by 3 bases and J by 8 bases, with 13 bases between. The germline CDR1 and CDR2 sequences are ENHRY and SYGVKD. The CDR3 contains 13 residues. The CDR3 nucleotides read TGTGCCATCAGTGACAGTCTCAAAGAGGAAGCTTTCTTT. This sequence encodes CAISDSLKEEAFF.

V is TRBV5-4 and J is TRBJ2-4; D is ambiguous. Germline CDR1 is SGHNT and CDR2 is YYREEE (reference sequence). V lost 0 bases, J lost 6 bases, and 4 bases lay in between. The length of the CDR3 is 12 residues. CDR3 sequence reads: CASSLEGNIQYF. The CDR3, as DNA: TGTGCCAGCAGCTTGGAGGGAAACATTCAGTACTTC. The entire variable domain, with the rest obtained from reference TRBV5-4 and TRBJ2-4, is as follows: ETGVTQSPTHLIKTRGQQVTLRCSSQSGHNTVSWYQQALGQGPQFIFQYYREEENGRGNFPPRFSGLQFPNYSSELNVNALELDDSALYLCASSLEGNIQYFGAGTRLSVL.

The chain recombines TRBV5-5 with TRBJ1-5, with D unresolved. Germline CDR1 SGHKS, CDR2 YYEKEE (reference sequence). Trimming removed 5 bases at V and 1 base at J, with 13 bases between. There are 15 residues in the CDR3. CDR3 region: CASSLLWGSNQPQHF. The CDR3 region has the DNA TGTGCCAGCAGTCTGCTTTGGGGAAGCAATCAGCCCCAGCATTTT.

V gene TRBV6-6 combines with J gene TRBJ2-7; D ambiguous. The CDR3 sequence is 14 residues long. The V and J ends lost 2 bases and 7 bases respectively, with 15 bases between them. Germline V gene data show CDR1 as MNHNY and CDR2 as SVGAGI (reference sequence). The CDR3 loop is CASSYRISNVEQYF. The CDR3 nucleotides read TGTGCCAGCAGTTACAGGATAAGCAATGTGGAGCAGTACTTC.

V is TRBV7-9 and J is TRBJ2-1; 13 bases are a match to TRBD2. Germline lookup yields CDR1 SEHNR and CDR2 FQNEAQ (reference sequence). The CDR3 contains 16 residues. The ends lost 5 bases at V and 5 bases at J; junction bases unmatched: 6. In nucleotides, the CDR3 is TGTGCCAGCAGCCTCGGACTAGCGGGAGAGCACAATGAGCAGTTCTTC. This gives the protein CASSLGLAGEHNEQFF.

This clone was seen a handful of times. The same CDR3 is also encoded by other DNA sequences in this sample. The chain uses TRBV5-1 and TRBJ2-3, with 12 bases that match TRBD2. The germline CDR1 and CDR2 sequences are SGHRS and YFSETQ. The V segment lost 4 bases and the J segment 0 bases; nucleotides outside the gene matches: 3. The CDR3 consists of 16 residues. The DNA of the CDR3 is TGCGCCAGCAGCCCAGGACTAGCGGGAAGCACAGATACGCAGTATTTT. It translates to CASSPGLAGSTDTQYF.

The sample holds one count of this clone. V and J are TRBV5-6 and TRBJ1-2, with no clear D. There are 15 residues in the CDR3. Germline lookup yields CDR1 SGHDT and CDR2 YYEEEE. Trimming took off 4 bases at V and 2 bases at J, with 15 bases between the two ends. CDR3 coding DNA: TGTGCCAGCAGCCGACCCGGAGGGAAGAACTATGGCTACACCTTC. The encoded protein is CASSRPGGKNYGYTF.